The 27 T cell receptor beta chains in this list originate from one sample, sequenced in a study of blood T cell repertoires in COVID-19. Sequenced by immunoSEQ multiplex PCR; TCRdb stores in-frame clones only, minus some. The sample consists of about 260,000 clones, around 80% of them appearing once. What was sequenced was PBMCs or T cells enriched from blood (not recorded which). The source is a man aged 25 to 40 with acute COVID-19.

V usage is TRBV4-1 and J usage is TRBJ1-6, with D perhaps TRBD1 (6 bases). CDR1 and CDR2 (germline): MGHRA, YSYEKL. The V end lost 6 bases, the J end lost 6 bases, and 18 bases lay between the germline ends. This CDR3 is 16 amino acids long. The CDR3, as DNA: TGCGCCAGCAGTCTTCTATGGACAGACCCTAATTCACCCCTCCACTTT. Its translation is CASSLLWTDPNSPLHF.

This chain uses TRBV30 with TRBJ1-5, with 8 bases aligning to TRBD1. The V segment lost 3 bases and the J segment 8 bases; nucleotides outside the gene matches: 6. Germline V gene data show CDR1 as GTSNPN and CDR2 as SVGIG (reference sequence). CDR3 length: 13 residues. This CDR3 is CAWSPTGDKPQHF. The CDR3 DNA sequence: TGTGCCTGGAGCCCGACAGGGGATAAGCCCCAGCATTTT.

The chain combines TRBV19 with TRBJ1-2; 8 bases map to TRBD1. J was trimmed by 8 bases and V by 5 bases; bases with no gene match: 13. Per germline, CDR1 LNHDA and CDR2 SQIVND (reference sequence). The CDR3 consists of 15 residues. Written as DNA, the CDR3 is TGTGCCAGTAGTCCAATCGGACAGGGCCAAAAAGGCTACACCTTC. Protein sequence: CASSPIGQGQKGYTF.

This chain uses TRBV30 with TRBJ2-1, with 11 bases lining up with TRBD2. CDR1 is GTSNPN and CDR2 is SVGIG in the germline V gene (reference sequence). V dropped 3 bases and J dropped 3; count of bases not matched to a gene: 4. CDR3 length: 15 amino acids. The DNA of the CDR3 is TGTGCCTGGAGCGGAGGGACTAGCGGCTACAATGAGCAGTTCTTC. It encodes CAWSGGTSGYNEQFF.

The genes are TRBV2 and TRBJ2-5; TRBD2 agrees at 9 bases. The CDR3 is 15 residues long. Germline loops: CDR1 SNHLY, CDR2 FYNNEI. V lost 6 bases and J lost 5; bases outside the gene matches: 10. CDR3 nucleotide sequence: TGTGCCAGCAGGGGTAGCGGGGGCGCCAGGGAGACCCAGTACTTC. It codes for CASRGSGGARETQYF.

The chain has TRBV27 and TRBJ2-2, with a tentative D call TRBD2 (6 bases). This CDR3 is built from 16 residues. The germline V and J ends were trimmed by 4 bases and 5 bases, with 17 bases remaining between them. Germline loops: CDR1 MNHEY, CDR2 SMNVEV (reference sequence). The CDR3 region is CASSSEGTGGTGELFF. CDR3 DNA: TGTGCCAGCAGTTCTGAGGGGACTGGCGGGACCGGGGAGCTGTTTTTT.

The rearrangement joins TRBV4-2 to TRBJ2-5; 9 bases map to TRBD2. Germline CDR1 and CDR2: LGHNA and YNFKEQ. Trimming cost V 2 bases and J 4 bases; bases outside gene matches: 11. The CDR3 totals 17 residues. CDR3 nucleotide sequence: TGTGCCAGCAGCCAATCGAGCGGGGGGCCTCCTGTAGAGACCCAGTACTTC. Its protein product is CASSQSSGGPPVETQYF.

The chain links TRBV6-5 to TRBJ2-2; weak D call: TRBD2 (6 bases). Germline-derived CDR1 and CDR2 are MNHEY and SVGAGI. This CDR3 contains 14 residues. Trimming cost V 4 bases and J 6 bases, with 12 bases left between them. This CDR3 reads CASSFGGVPGELFF. DNA for the CDR3: TGTGCCAGCAGTTTTGGAGGGGTACCCGGGGAGCTGTTTTTT.

The V gene is TRBV25-1, the J gene TRBJ2-4; weak D call: TRBD2 (5 bases). The CDR3 is 15 residues long. The V end lost 4 bases, the J end lost 3 bases, and 13 bases lay between the germline ends. Per germline, CDR1 MGHDK and CDR2 SYGVNS. CDR3 sequence: CASSVLSRGKNIQYF. The CDR3 coding sequence is TGTGCCAGCAGTGTACTTAGTCGGGGCAAAAACATTCAGTACTTC.

The chain employs TRBV7-2 and TRBJ2-1; TRBD2 aligns across 14 bases. The CDR3 is 16 amino acids. CDR1 is SGHTA, CDR2 FQGNSA, per germline. With 5 bases clipped from V and 7 bases from J, the junction kept 7 bases outside the gene matches. The CDR3 sequence: CASSHPGLAGVNEQFF. The CDR3 region has the DNA TGTGCCAGCAGCCATCCGGGACTAGCGGGAGTTAATGAGCAGTTCTTC. The full variable domain, in which reference TRBV7-2 and TRBJ2-1 provide the parts outside the CDR3, is GAGVSQSPSNKVTEKGKDVELRCDPISGHTALYWYRQSLGQGLEFLIYFQGNSAPDKSGLPSDRFSAERTGGSVSTLTIQRTQQEDSAVYLCASSHPGLAGVNEQFFGPGTRLTVL.

This rearrangement joins TRBV6-2 or TRBV6-3 to TRBJ2-5, with D possibly being TRBD2 (5 bases). Germline values: CDR1 MNHEY, CDR2 SVGEGT. The CDR3 runs to 15 residues. V lost 5 bases and J lost 3, with 16 bases in between. The CDR3 nucleotides read TGTGCCAGCAGTACCCCGCGCGGGTTGGAAGAGACCCAGTACTTC. Amino acids: CASSTPRGLEETQYF.

The chain combines TRBV29-1 with TRBJ2-3, with 8 bases aligning to TRBD2. The V gene's germline CDR1 is SQVTM and CDR2 ANQGSEA. V lost 7 bases and J lost 4; bases outside the gene matches: 7. The CDR3 is made up of 13 amino acids. The CDR3 DNA reads as TGCAGCGCCGAACCCGGGGGGGCAGATACGCAGTATTTT. Its protein product is CSAEPGGADTQYF.

CDR3 protein: CASRNFQGYTF. The DNA for the CDR3 is TGTGCCAGCAGAAATTTCCAAGGCTACACCTTC. This chain uses TRBV6-5 with TRBJ1-2, with D hard to call. The CDR3 is 11 residues long. The ends were cut back, 6 bases at V and 8 bases at J, with 10 bases in the middle. CDR1 is MNHEY, CDR2 SVGAGI, per germline.

The chain has TRBV5-1 and TRBJ1-1; D gene unclear. V was pared by 4 bases and J by 1 base, with 11 bases between. The CDR3 is 14 residues long. Germline V gene data show CDR1 as SGHRS and CDR2 as YFSETQ. The CDR3 DNA reads TGCGCCAGCAGCGCTGGTAGCCCGAACACTGAAGCTTTCTTT. Residues: CASSAGSPNTEAFF.

The chain links TRBV10-3 to TRBJ2-2; no definite D call. Germline CDR1 reads ENHRY; CDR2 reads SYGVKD. Trimming shortened V by 0 bases and J by 4 bases, and 12 bases separated the two germline ends. The CDR3 extends over 16 amino acids. As DNA, the CDR3 is TGTGCCATCAGTGAGTCAAGCAGGTTTTTCACCGGGGAGCTGTTTTTT. Protein sequence: CAISESSRFFTGELFF.

The chain uses TRBV11-2 and TRBJ2-7, with D perhaps TRBD2 (6 bases). Germline lookup yields CDR1 SGHAT and CDR2 FQNNGV. The CDR3 spans 12 residues. The germline V and J ends were trimmed by 7 bases and 6 bases, with 13 bases remaining between them. The CDR3 region is CASTSYGSEQYV. CDR3 nucleotides: TGTGCCAGCACCTCTTACGGGAGCGAGCAGTACGTC.

V gene TRBV5-4 combines with J gene TRBJ1-2, with D hard to call. Between the trimmed V and J ends, which lost 0 bases and 7 bases, there was a span of 13 bases. Germline V gene lookup returns CDR1 SGHNT and CDR2 YYREEE (reference sequence). The CDR3 is 14 amino acids. CDR3 region: CASSLERTSFGYTF. The DNA of the CDR3 is TGTGCCAGCAGCTTGGAAAGGACTAGTTTTGGCTACACCTTC.

A note on this clone: The sample has other DNA sequences that encode this CDR3 too. The rearrangement joins TRBV19 to TRBJ1-5; D is unclear. V lost 6 bases, J lost 0 bases, and 9 bases lay in between. The germline gives CDR1 LNHDA, CDR2 SQIVND (reference sequence). The CDR3 is made up of 14 amino acids. The CDR3, as DNA: TGTGCCAGTAGGGGAGGTTATAGCAATCAGCCCCAGCATTTT. Its protein product is CASRGGYSNQPQHF.

As DNA, the CDR3 is TGTGCCAGTATGGACAGGGGTTTTGGAAACACCATATATTTT. As protein: CASMDRGFGNTIYF. The V call is TRBV19, the J call TRBJ1-3; 9 bases agree with TRBD1. Per germline, CDR1 LNHDA and CDR2 SQIVND (reference sequence). CDR3 size: 14 residues. V lost 7 bases to trimming and J lost 3 bases; unmatched junction nucleotides: 4. Together with reference TRBV19 and TRBJ1-3, the CDR3 gives the full variable domain: DGGITQSPKYLFRKEGQNVTLSCEQNLNHDAMYWYRQDPGQGLRLIYYSQIVNDFQKGDIAEGYSVSREKKESFPLTVTSAQKNPTAFYLCASMDRGFGNTIYFGEGSWLTVV.

V and J are TRBV18 and TRBJ2-7; no clear D gene. This CDR3 is 13 amino acids long. Per germline, CDR1 KGHSH and CDR2 LQKENI. The germline V and J ends were trimmed by 2 bases and 1 base, with 6 bases remaining between them. The CDR3: CASSPTESYEQYV. CDR3 nucleotide sequence: TGTGCCAGCTCACCAACGGAGTCCTACGAGCAGTACGTC.

V is TRBV19 and J is TRBJ1-5; 11 bases are shared with TRBD1. The germline gives CDR1 LNHDA, CDR2 SQIVND (reference sequence). The CDR3 contains 16 residues. J was trimmed by 7 bases and V by 3 bases; bases with no gene match: 8. CDR3 residues: CASSIWDRGEVQPQHF. CDR3 DNA sequence: TGTGCCAGTAGTATCTGGGACAGGGGGGAAGTGCAGCCCCAGCATTTT.

J is TRBJ1-2 and V is TRBV19, with 9 bases that match TRBD1. CDR3 size: 13 residues. Trimming took 8 bases from V and 6 from J; bases not matched to a gene: 7. The germline gives CDR1 LNHDA, CDR2 SQIVND (reference sequence). CDR3 coding DNA: TGTGCCAGTTTGCGGACAGGGGATAATGGCTACACCTTC. Translating gives CASLRTGDNGYTF.

The V and J genes are TRBV25-1 and TRBJ2-2, with TRBD2 matching 8 bases. CDR3 length: 14 amino acids. Germline lookup yields CDR1 MGHDK and CDR2 SYGVNS. V dropped 5 bases and J dropped 3; count of bases not matched to a gene: 2. The CDR3 bases are TGTGCCAGCAGTCGAGCGGGAGACACCGGGGAGCTGTTTTTT. Translation gives CASSRAGDTGELFF.

This clone has only a few counts. The gene calls are TRBV3-1 (or the pseudogene TRBV3-2) and TRBJ2-3, with 8 positions matching TRBD2. Germline trimming cut 4 bases from V and 2 bases from J; bases unmatched to any gene: 5. Germline V gene lookup returns CDR1 LGHDT and CDR2 YNNKEL (reference sequence). The CDR3 length is 15 residues. The CDR3 is CASSPTAGDTDTQYF. The CDR3 DNA reads TGTGCCAGCAGCCCCACAGCGGGGGACACAGATACGCAGTATTTT.

The chain is built from TRBV6-5 and TRBJ2-5, with 8 bases matching TRBD1. Trimming at V came to 7 bases and at J to 5 bases, leaving 9 bases not matched to a gene. The CDR3 contains 14 residues. Per the germline V gene, CDR1 is MNHEY and CDR2 is SVGAGI. The CDR3 here is CASNLAGGRETQYF. The CDR3 nucleotides read TGTGCCAGCAACCTGGCAGGGGGCAGGGAGACCCAGTACTTC.

V and J are TRBV9 and TRBJ1-1; TRBD1 might be the D (5 bases). Per germline, CDR1 SGDLS and CDR2 YYNGEE. The CDR3 covers 14 residues. Trimming removed 1 base at V and 3 bases at J, with 10 bases between. CDR3 sequence: CASSVQGIDTEAFF. In DNA form, the CDR3 reads TGTGCCAGCAGCGTACAGGGTATCGACACTGAAGCTTTCTTT.

The chain combines TRBV5-5 with TRBJ1-1; TRBD1 matches at 8 bases. The CDR3 is made up of 12 amino acids. Germline V gene data show CDR1 as SGHKS and CDR2 as YYEKEE (reference sequence). V lost 4 bases to trimming and J lost 8 bases; unmatched junction nucleotides: 4. CDR3 DNA: TGTGCCAGCAGCCATTGGGACAGGGAAGCTTTCTTT. Protein product: CASSHWDREAFF.